The entry below describes one TCR beta chain. The antigen is not known. Documented time point: after dendritic cell vaccination, including at tumor progression/relapse. This record comes from a study of glioma-infiltrating T cells after dendritic cell vaccination. Study-wide context: Patients received autologous tumor lysate-pulsed dendritic cell vaccination between the early 2000s and the early 2010s.

Broader study findings: Higher TCR clonality did not directly relate to longer survival.

Up to 2 ug genomic DNA was used for TCRB CDR3 amplification. Some clones are missing from TCRdb's copy, which holds only in-frame ones; the method was immunoSEQ multiplex PCR. The table has around 25,000 clones, around 92% seen once. Trimming removed 0 bases at V and 0 bases at J, with 7 bases between. Germline V lookup: CDR1 SGHRS, CDR2 YFSETQ. The CDR3 consists of 15 residues. This clonotype was obtained from a human donor with glioblastoma. The sample here was blood, taken after dendritic cell vaccination. V gene TRBV5-1 combines with J gene TRBJ2-1; TRBD2 might be the D (6 bases). The CDR3 region has the DNA TGCGCCAGCAGCTTGGTCGGGGGCTCCTACAATGAGCAGTTCTTC. Its protein product is CASSLVGGSYNEQFF.